The 20 T cell receptor beta chains below come from one sample, sequenced in a study of a mutant IDH1 vaccine in newly diagnosed glioma (dated by TCRdb to the early 2020s). Their antigen targets remain unknown. The library was built by means of the immunoSEQ multiplex PCR assay. TCRdb holds this immuneACCESS table with in-frame rearrangements only. Some clones are missing; in checked studies, unresolved V genes explain under half, and the rest has no known cause. Counted in this sample were some 30,000 clones; about 78% of them appeared once. The ten largest clones take up around 25% of the sample. The time point label of this sample denotes: week 11, during vaccination. Each vaccine dose, consisting of 300 ug of a 20-mer mutant IDH1 peptide in Montanide, was administered subcutaneously with topical imiquimod. Sequenced here: PBMCs, sampled from a glioma patient whose treatment included an IDH1 peptide vaccine. The receptors originated from a young man with glioma.

The genes are TRBV6-1 and TRBJ2-7; D is uncertain. The V end lost 0 bases, the J end lost 0 bases, and 9 bases lay between the germline ends. The CDR3 is made up of 15 amino acids. Germline V gene data show CDR1 as MNHNS and CDR2 as SASEGT. This CDR3 reads CASSEAHHNSYEQYF. CDR3 bases: TGTGCCAGCAGTGAAGCACATCACAACTCCTACGAGCAGTACTTC.

The sample holds one count of this clone. The CDR3: CAISERGRDSPLHF. The CDR3 DNA follows: TGTGCCATCAGTGAGAGGGGGAGAGATTCACCCCTCCACTTT. The chain carries TRBV10-3 and TRBJ1-6; D perhaps matches TRBD1 (6 bases). This CDR3 comprises 14 residues. V lost 2 bases and J lost 8, with 10 bases in between. CDR1 and CDR2 (germline): ENHRY, SYGVKD.

The chain couples TRBV11-2 to TRBJ1-1; 7 positions agree with TRBD1. Looked up from germline, CDR1 is SGHAT and CDR2 is FQNNGV. V trimming: 5 bases; J trimming: 0 bases; junction bases outside the gene matches: 3. This CDR3 comprises 14 residues. CDR3 DNA sequence: TGTGCCAGCAGCCCGGGACAGCTGAACACTGAAGCTTTCTTT. Its protein product is CASSPGQLNTEAFF.

The chain has TRBV7-9 and TRBJ1-4; D is unclear. Germline lookup yields CDR1 SEHNR and CDR2 FQNEAQ (reference sequence). V was clipped by 1 base and J by 0 bases, with 18 bases between them. The CDR3 is 19 residues long. CDR3 bases: TGTGCCAGCAGCTTAGGAGGCCATAGTACCTCTGCAACTAATGAAAAACTGTTTTTT. This encodes CASSLGGHSTSATNEKLFF.

V usage is TRBV27 and J usage is TRBJ2-1; 10 bases align to TRBD1. The CDR3 has 17 residues. Germline assignment: CDR1 MNHEY and CDR2 SMNVEV (reference sequence). V lost 2 bases and J lost 7; bases outside the gene matches: 11. CDR3 protein: CASSLDRGQFFGNEQFF. For the CDR3, the DNA is TGTGCCAGCAGTTTAGACAGGGGGCAGTTTTTCGGGAATGAGCAGTTCTTC.

This rearrangement joins TRBV10-1 to TRBJ2-2; D gene ambiguous. Trimming cost V 2 bases and J 1 base, with 5 bases left between them. The CDR3 contains 14 residues. Germline lookup yields CDR1 WNHNN and CDR2 SYGVQD (reference sequence). CDR3 coding DNA: TGCGCCAGCAGTGAGAGAGGGAACACCGGGGAGCTGTTTTTT. Its translation: CASSERGNTGELFF.

The chain is built from TRBV6-1 and TRBJ2-7; D not certain. Germline V lookup: CDR1 MNHNS, CDR2 SASEGT. This CDR3 contains 13 residues. The V end was cut by 4 bases, the J end by 2 bases, with 9 bases between. This chain's CDR3 is CASSVNRAYEQYF. The CDR3 DNA sequence: TGTGCCAGCAGTGTCAACAGAGCCTACGAGCAGTACTTC.

The chain recombines TRBV6-1 with TRBJ2-1; a weak D match, TRBD1 (6 bases). Germline loops: CDR1 MNHNS, CDR2 SASEGT. V dropped 3 bases and J dropped 6 bases, with 12 bases sitting between them. This CDR3 has 14 residues. Written as DNA, the CDR3 is TGTGCCAGCAGTGACTGGGGCAGGGGCAATGAGCAGTTCTTC. Protein: CASSDWGRGNEQFF.

The gene calls are TRBV30 and TRBJ2-7; TRBD1 aligns across 9 bases. Trimming took 3 bases from V and 9 from J; bases not matched to a gene: 15. The germline V gene encodes CDR1 GTSNPN and CDR2 SVGIG (reference sequence). The CDR3 extends over 15 amino acids. As DNA, the CDR3 is TGTGCCTGGAGGGACCCAGGGACAGGGAGATCGAGGCAGTACTTC. Its translation is CAWRDPGTGRSRQYF.

This clone has just one count. Other DNA sequences of this sample code for an identical CDR3. The chain uses TRBV30 and TRBJ2-3; no definite D call. The CDR3 loop spans 12 amino acids. Trimming pared 0 bases from V and 4 bases from J, leaving 5 bases between. The germline CDR1 and CDR2 sequences are GTSNPN and SVGIG (reference sequence). In DNA form, the CDR3 reads TGTGCCTGGAGTGTACGCGCAGATACGCAGTATTTT. This encodes CAWSVRADTQYF.

The chain combines TRBV6-4 with TRBJ2-1, with D perhaps matching TRBD1 (5 bases). CDR1 and CDR2 (germline): MRHNA, SNTAGT. The CDR3 runs to 11 residues. V lost 8 bases and J lost 15, with 17 bases in between. The CDR3 bases are TGTGCCAGCCCGGTGCCAGGGTTCCCGTTCTTC. As protein: CASPVPGFPFF.

The rearrangement links TRBV9 to TRBJ2-3, with 7 nucleotides matching TRBD2. V shed 0 bases, J shed 0 bases, and the junction held 4 bases outside the gene matches. From germline, CDR1 is SGDLS and CDR2 YYNGEE. This CDR3 spans 16 amino acids. The DNA of the CDR3 is TGTGCCAGCAGCGTAGTTTGGGGGGGGAGCACAGATACGCAGTATTTT. Translating it yields CASSVVWGGSTDTQYF.

This chain uses TRBV5-1 with TRBJ2-5; TRBD2 aligns across 11 bases. Germline assignment: CDR1 SGHRS and CDR2 YFSETQ. CDR3 length equals 16 residues. The V gene end was trimmed by 2 bases and the J gene end by 5 bases; junction bases not matched to a gene: 8. DNA for the CDR3: TGCGCCAGCAGCTTAGGAGTAGCGGGAGGGGTGGAGACCCAGTACTTC. It is translated as CASSLGVAGGVETQYF.

The chain employs TRBV29-1 and TRBJ1-3; D unresolved. The germline gives CDR1 SQVTM, CDR2 ANQGSEA. This CDR3 spans 11 amino acids. V was cut by 8 bases and J by 2 bases, with 7 bases left in between. In DNA, the CDR3 is TGCAGCTTCGAAGCTGGAAACACCATATATTTT. Protein sequence: CSFEAGNTIYF. Based on the CDR3 plus reference TRBV29-1 and TRBJ1-3, the full variable domain is SAVISQKPSRDICQRGTSLTIQCQVDSQVTMMFWYRQQPGQSLTLIATANQGSEATYESGFVIDKFPISRPNLTFSTLTVSNMSPEDSSIYLCSFEAGNTIYFGEGSWLTVV.

Judged by abundance, this clone is medium-sized. J is TRBJ1-5 and V is TRBV4-3; TRBD1 matches at 7 bases. J lost 7 bases, V lost 4 bases, and 7 bases had no gene match. This CDR3 region has 14 residues. The germline CDR1 and CDR2 sequences are LGHNA and YSLEER. CDR3 sequence reads: CASSPRQGRQPQHF. The CDR3 region has the DNA TGCGCCAGCAGCCCAAGACAGGGAAGGCAGCCCCAGCATTTT.

V and J are TRBV19 and TRBJ1-1; 9 nucleotides agree with TRBD1. CDR1 LNHDA and CDR2 SQIVND come from the germline V gene (reference sequence). The length of the CDR3 is 13 residues. J lost 7 bases, V lost 5 bases, and 5 bases had no gene match. The CDR3 reads CASSWTGEDEAFF. In DNA form, the CDR3 reads TGTGCCAGTAGTTGGACAGGGGAGGATGAAGCTTTCTTT.

The chain carries TRBV2 and TRBJ1-4; 8 nucleotides align to TRBD1. V trimming: 6 bases; J trimming: 7 bases; junction bases outside the gene matches: 4. The germline V gene has CDR1 SNHLY and CDR2 FYNNEI. This CDR3 has 13 amino acids. The CDR3 reads CASRMDRVEKLFF. Here the CDR3 DNA reads TGTGCCAGCAGGATGGACAGGGTTGAAAAACTGTTTTTT.

The V gene is TRBV6-5, the J gene TRBJ2-1; 12 bases agree with TRBD2. V gave up 2 bases and J gave up 4 bases; unmatched junction bases: 3. The CDR3 has 16 residues. Germline-derived CDR1 and CDR2 are MNHEY and SVGAGI. The CDR3 nucleotides are TGTGCCAGCAGTTACCGGGGGACTAGCGGGTACAATGAGCAGTTCTTC. Encoded protein: CASSYRGTSGYNEQFF.

In its sample, this clone is medium-sized. The chain combines TRBV7-8 with TRBJ1-1, with D hard to call. V was shortened by 1 base and J by 0 bases, with 15 bases between the two germline ends. Germline CDR1 reads SGHVS; CDR2 reads FQNEAQ. The CDR3 runs to 17 residues. CDR3 bases: TGTGCCAGCAGCTTAGTTTCAGCTCAATACATGAACACTGAAGCTTTCTTT. Its translation: CASSLVSAQYMNTEAFF. The whole variable domain, remainder taken from reference TRBV7-8 and TRBJ1-1, is GAGVSQSPRYKVAKRGQDVALRCDPISGHVSLFWYQQALGQGPEFLTYFQNEAQLDKSGLPSDRFFAERPEGSVSTLKIQRTQQEDSAVYLCASSLVSAQYMNTEAFFGQGTRLTVV.

The chain carries TRBV4-1 and TRBJ1-2, with D perhaps matching TRBD1 (5 bases). CDR3 length: 17 residues. V was pared by 1 base and J by 0 bases, with 15 bases between. Germline loops: CDR1 MGHRA, CDR2 YSYEKL. The CDR3 DNA sequence: TGCGCCAGCAGCCAAGGATTGAAGGGCAGGGCTAACTATGGCTACACCTTC. This sequence encodes CASSQGLKGRANYGYTF.